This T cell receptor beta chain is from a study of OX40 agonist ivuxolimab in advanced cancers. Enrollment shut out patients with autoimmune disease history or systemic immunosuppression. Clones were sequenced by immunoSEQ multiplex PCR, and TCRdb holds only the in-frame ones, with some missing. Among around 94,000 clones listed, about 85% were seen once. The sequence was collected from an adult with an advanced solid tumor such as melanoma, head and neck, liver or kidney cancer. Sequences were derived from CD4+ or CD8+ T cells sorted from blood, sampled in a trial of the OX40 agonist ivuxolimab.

Here the CDR3 DNA reads TGTGCCAGTAGTATACAGGATCCGACCTCACCCCTCCACTTT. Translation gives CASSIQDPTSPLHF. This chain links TRBV19 with TRBJ1-6; D is uncertain. This CDR3 contains 14 residues. Germline V CDR1 and CDR2: LNHDA, SQIVND (reference sequence). V shed 2 bases and J shed 10 bases, with 12 bases lying between them.